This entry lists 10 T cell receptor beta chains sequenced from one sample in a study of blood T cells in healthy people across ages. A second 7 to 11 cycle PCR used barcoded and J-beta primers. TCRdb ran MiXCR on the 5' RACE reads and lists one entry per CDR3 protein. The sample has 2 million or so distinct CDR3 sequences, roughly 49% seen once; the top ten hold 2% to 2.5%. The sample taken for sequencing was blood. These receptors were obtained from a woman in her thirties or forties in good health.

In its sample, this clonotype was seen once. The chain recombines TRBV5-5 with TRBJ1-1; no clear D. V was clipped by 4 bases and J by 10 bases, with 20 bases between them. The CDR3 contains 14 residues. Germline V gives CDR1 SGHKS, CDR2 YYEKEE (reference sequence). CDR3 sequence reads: CASSLRAIPEGAFF. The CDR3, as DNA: TGTGCCAGCAGCCTACGGGCAATCCCTGAGGGAGCTTTCTTT. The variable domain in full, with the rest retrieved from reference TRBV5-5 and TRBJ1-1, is DAGVTQSPTHLIKTRGQQVTLRCSPISGHKSVSWYQQVLGQGPQFIFQYYEKEERGRGNFPDRFSARQFPNYSSELNVNALLLGDSALYLCASSLRAIPEGAFFGQGTRLTVV.

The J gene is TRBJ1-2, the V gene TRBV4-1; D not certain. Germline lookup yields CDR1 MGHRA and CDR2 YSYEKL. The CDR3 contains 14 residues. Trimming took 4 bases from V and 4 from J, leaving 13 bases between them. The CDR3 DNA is TGCGCCAGCAGCCCCCGGGAACAGACCTATGGCTACACCTTC. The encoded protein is CASSPREQTYGYTF.

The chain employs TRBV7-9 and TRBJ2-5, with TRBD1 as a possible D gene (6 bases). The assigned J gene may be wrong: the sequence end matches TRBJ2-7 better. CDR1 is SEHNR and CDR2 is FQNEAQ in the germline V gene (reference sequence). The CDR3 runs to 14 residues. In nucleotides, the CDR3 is TGTGCCAGCAGCCCCGCGGACAGAACCTACGAGCAGTACTTC. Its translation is CASSPADRTYEQYF.

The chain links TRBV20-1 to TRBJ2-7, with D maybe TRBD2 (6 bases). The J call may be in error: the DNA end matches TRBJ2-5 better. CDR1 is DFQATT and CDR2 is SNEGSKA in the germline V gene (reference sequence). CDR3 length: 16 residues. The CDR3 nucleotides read TGCAGTGCTAGAGGTCTTGCGGGAAAGGGACGAGAGACCCAGTACTTC. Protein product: CSARGLAGKGRETQYF.

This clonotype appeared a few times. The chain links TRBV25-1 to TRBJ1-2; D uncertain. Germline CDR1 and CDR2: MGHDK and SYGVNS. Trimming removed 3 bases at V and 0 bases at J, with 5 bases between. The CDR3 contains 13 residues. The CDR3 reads CASSDGPNYGYTF. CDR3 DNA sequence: TGTGCCAGCAGTGATGGTCCTAACTATGGCTACACCTTC.

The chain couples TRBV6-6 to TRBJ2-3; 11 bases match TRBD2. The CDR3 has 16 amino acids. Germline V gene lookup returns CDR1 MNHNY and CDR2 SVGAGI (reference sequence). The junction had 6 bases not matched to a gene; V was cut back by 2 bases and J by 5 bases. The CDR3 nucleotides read TGTGCCAGCAGTTACGGGTTAGCGGGGGGGAGAGATACGCAGTATTTT. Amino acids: CASSYGLAGGRDTQYF.

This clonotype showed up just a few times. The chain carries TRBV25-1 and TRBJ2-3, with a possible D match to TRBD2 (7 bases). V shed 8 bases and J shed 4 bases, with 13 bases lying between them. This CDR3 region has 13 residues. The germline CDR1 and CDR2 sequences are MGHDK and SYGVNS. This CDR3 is CASHPGGADTQYF. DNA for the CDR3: TGTGCCAGCCACCCGGGGGGCGCAGATACGCAGTATTTT.

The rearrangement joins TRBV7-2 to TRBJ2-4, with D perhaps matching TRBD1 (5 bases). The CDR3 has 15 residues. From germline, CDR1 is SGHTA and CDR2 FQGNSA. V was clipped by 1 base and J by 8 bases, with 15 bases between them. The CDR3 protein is CASSLGGSNQDIQYF. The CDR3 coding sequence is TGTGCCAGCAGCTTAGGGGGCAGCAATCAAGACATTCAGTACTTC.

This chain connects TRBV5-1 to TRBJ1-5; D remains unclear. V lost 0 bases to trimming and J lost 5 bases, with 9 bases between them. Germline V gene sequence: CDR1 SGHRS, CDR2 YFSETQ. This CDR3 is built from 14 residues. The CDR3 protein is CASSLVPGYQPQHF. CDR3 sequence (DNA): TGCGCCAGCAGCTTGGTCCCAGGTTATCAGCCCCAGCATTTT.

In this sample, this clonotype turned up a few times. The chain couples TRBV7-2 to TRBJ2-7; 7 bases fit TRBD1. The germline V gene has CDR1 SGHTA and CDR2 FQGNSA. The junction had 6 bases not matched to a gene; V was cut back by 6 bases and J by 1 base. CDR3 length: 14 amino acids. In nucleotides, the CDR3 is TGTGCCAGCAGAGTGGACAGGAGATCCTACGAGCAGTACTTC. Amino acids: CASRVDRRSYEQYF.